This T cell receptor beta chain was sequenced during a study of cytomegalovirus exposure and HLA in healthy donors. It was with 60 Vbeta and 13 Jbeta primers that the PCR ran. Sequencing used immunoSEQ multiplex PCR; TCRdb keeps in-frame clones, though not all of them. The sample holds over 50,000 clones, more than 65% seen once. This clone was observed a few times. No antigen is known for it. Samples came from healthy bone marrow donors. The germline V gene has CDR1 MNHNS and CDR2 SASEGT. This CDR3 is built from 14 residues. Trimming left V 0 bases short and J 10 bases short, with 10 bases between. Regarding the study as a whole: Presence/absence analyses assumed roughly uniform sequencing depth across donors. A previous analysis found most TCR beta V segments productive roughly 90% or roughly 30% of the time.

This TCR came from a man between 40 and 49 years old in good health and CMV-seropositive. Specimen: PBMCs. V gene TRBV6-1 combines with J gene TRBJ1-6, with D tentatively TRBD1 (5 bases). The CDR3 DNA reads as TGTGCCAGCAGTGAAGCGGGGACTGGATCACCCCTCCACTTT. Residues: CASSEAGTGSPLHF.